This T cell receptor beta chain stems from a study of spatial heterogeneity in lung cancer. Study details: The library had UMIs, and each TCR and UMI pair averaged more than ten raw reads.

MiXCR was run by TCRdb on the 5' RACE reads, yielding one entry per CDR3 protein. Of under 7,000 distinct CDR3 sequences in the sample, 12% are singletons; the top ten hold about 15%. The table lists this clonotype with many counts. This CDR3 is 14 amino acids long. V lost 6 bases to trimming and J lost 3 bases, with 9 bases between them. Germline V gene sequence: CDR1 SGHTA, CDR2 FQGTGA. Specified time point: sample taken at primary tumor resection. Whole RNA came from tumor, nontumor lung or frozen PBMC and was sequenced without being sorted. The specimen comprised normal lung tissue next to the tumor, sampled at surgery. The TCR originated in a male donor with early-stage non-small cell lung cancer. This rearrangement joins TRBV7-3 to TRBJ1-6, with D maybe TRBD1 (5 bases). CDR3 nucleotides: TGTGCCAGCAGGGGGCCTCGCTATAATTCACCCCTCCACTTT. This codes for CASRGPRYNSPLHF.